The 5 T cell receptor beta chains reported below all come from one sample, sequenced in a study of T cell responses to AZD1222 COVID-19 vaccine. Profiling relied on immunoSEQ multiplex PCR, and the TCRdb table lists in-frame clones only, not all of them. The sample has 130,000 to 150,000 clones; more than 80% are singletons. Sequences were derived from peripheral blood, sampled on day 0 of AZD1222 vaccination. The origin of the receptors is an adult in good health.

The gene calls are TRBV29-1 and TRBJ1-1; no clear D. In germline, CDR1 is SQVTM, CDR2 ANQGSEA. V dropped 3 bases and J dropped 1 base, with 12 bases sitting between them. The CDR3 covers 14 residues. Here the CDR3 DNA reads TGCAGCGTTGAGCCTTCCGACGGGAACACTGAAGCTTTCTTT. As protein: CSVEPSDGNTEAFF.

The chain combines TRBV5-1 with TRBJ2-7, with D uncertain. The CDR3 extends over 14 amino acids. In germline, CDR1 is SGHRS, CDR2 YFSETQ. Trimming took 0 bases from V and 2 from J, leaving 9 bases between them. CDR3 region: CASSLDGVPYEQYF. The DNA for the CDR3 is TGCGCCAGCAGCTTGGATGGGGTTCCCTACGAGCAGTACTTC.

V is TRBV5-1 and J is TRBJ1-6; D perhaps matches TRBD1 (6 bases). The CDR3 loop spans 14 amino acids. V lost 3 bases and J 9 bases, leaving 13 bases between the germline ends. The germline CDR1 and CDR2 sequences are SGHRS and YFSETQ. The CDR3 nucleotides are TGCGCCAGCAGCTCGGGACAAGGGAGTTCACCCCTCCACTTT. The encoded protein is CASSSGQGSSPLHF.

V is TRBV11-2 and J is TRBJ1-1; TRBD1 matches 8 bases. The germline V gene encodes CDR1 SGHAT and CDR2 FQNNGV. The CDR3 spans 14 residues. V shed 5 bases, J shed 10 bases, and the junction held 12 bases outside the gene matches. CDR3 bases: TGTGCCAGCAGCACCGCAGGGGGCACTGGACCAGCTTTCTTT. Translating gives CASSTAGGTGPAFF. Looking up the rest from reference TRBV11-2 and TRBJ1-1 gives the full variable domain: EAGVAQSPRYKIIEKRQSVAFWCNPISGHATLYWYQQILGQGPKLLIQFQNNGVVDDSQLPKDRFSAERLKGVDSTLKIQPAKLEDSAVYLCASSTAGGTGPAFFGQGTRLTVV.

The rearrangement joins TRBV7-2 to TRBJ1-3; D unclear. V was shortened by 0 bases and J by 7 bases, with 13 bases between the two germline ends. CDR3 length: 15 residues. CDR1 is SGHTA and CDR2 is FQGNSA in the germline V gene. CDR3 DNA sequence: TGTGCCAGCAGCTTAGCGCGTGAAAGGACGAACACCATATATTTT. It codes for CASSLARERTNTIYF.